This is a list of T cell receptor beta chains from one sample in a study of cytomegalovirus exposure and HLA in healthy donors. Using immunoSEQ multiplex PCR, the repertoire was profiled, and TCRdb retains in-frame clones only, with some absent. The repertoire holds 75,000 to 95,000 clones, 69% seen once, with roughly 2.6% in the top ten. The source material was PBMCs. The source is a man aged 50-60 years in good health and CMV-seronegative. The CDR3 runs from the conserved cysteine through the conserved F or W. A D gene is named only where the DNA matches it firmly. Only part of the rows carry a size: once, few, many, or a class if the clone is expanded.

-,TRBJ2-5,TRBV30,-,TGTGCCTGGAGTTCCACAGGGGAGACCCAGTACTTC,CAWSSTGETQYF
-,TRBJ1-6,TRBV30,once,TGTGCCTGGAGTTTACAAGATTATTCACCCCTCCACTTT,CAWSLQDYSPLHF
-,TRBJ2-7,TRBV4-2,-,TGTGCCAGCAGCCAAGATCTGGACAGAGTTCGCGAGCAGTACTTC,CASSQDLDRVREQYF
TRBD1,TRBJ2-7,TRBV4-1,-,TGCGCCAGCAGCCAAGGGGACAGGTCCTACGAGCAGTACTTC,CASSQGDRSYEQYF
-,TRBJ1-4,TRBV4-3,-,TGCGCCAGCAGCCAAGATATTAGGGACGGGAGGGAAAAACTGTTTTTT,CASSQDIRDGREKLFF
TRBD2,TRBJ2-5,TRBV19,once,TGTGCCAGTACCCAGTTGGCCGGGAGGGGCGCATCAGAGACCCAGTACTTC,CASTQLAGRGASETQYF
-,TRBJ1-1,TRBV2,-,TGTGCCAGCAGTGATAACAGCAATGCTCCTGAAGCTTTCTTT,CASSDNSNAPEAFF
TRBD1,TRBJ1-6,TRBV7-8,many,TGTGCCAGCAGCCCTAGGGGACAGGCGAATTCACCCCTCCACTTT,CASSPRGQANSPLHF
TRBD1,TRBJ2-3,TRBV28,-,TGTGCCAGCAGCGTACAGGGGAGAGGCACAGATACGCAGTATTTT,CASSVQGRGTDTQYF
TRBD2,TRBJ2-5,TRBV30,-,TGTGCCTGGGGACTAGCGGGACAAGAGACCCAGTACTTC,CAWGLAGQETQYF
TRBD1,TRBJ2-5,TRBV29-1,-,TGCAGCGCCGGGTACGGACAGGGGTGGGAGACCCAGTACTTC,CSAGYGQGWETQYF
TRBD2,TRBJ2-3,TRBV5-1,-,TGCGCCAGCAGCCCGGGGACTAGCCGGTTGGATACGCAGTATTTT,CASSPGTSRLDTQYF
TRBD1,TRBJ1-2,TRBV29-1,-,TGCAGCGTAATCGGGACAGGGGGTGGCTACACCTTC,CSVIGTGGGYTF
TRBD2,TRBJ2-3,TRBV4-2,few,TGTGCCAGCAGCCAATGGACTAGCGGGACTAGCACAGATACGCAGTATTTT,CASSQWTSGTSTDTQYF
-,TRBJ1-4,TRBV28,-,TGTGCCAGTACCAGGGTTCAAGAAAAACTGTTTTTT,CASTRVQEKLFF
TRBD1,TRBJ1-2,TRBV6-5,-,TGTGCCAGCAGTTACTCGATGGGACAGGGAAACTATGGCTACACCTTC,CASSYSMGQGNYGYTF
-,TRBJ2-3,TRBV5-4,-,TGTGCCAGCAGTCAAAACACAGATACGCAGTATTTT,CASSQNTDTQYF
-,TRBJ2-1,TRBV10-3,-,TGTGCCATCAGTGAGACAGGTAGCTCCTACAATGAGCAGTTCTTC,CAISETGSSYNEQFF
-,TRBJ1-1,TRBV10-3,-,TGTGCCATCAGTGGCTCCGGGAGGGTGAACACTGAAGCTTTCTTT,CAISGSGRVNTEAFF
-,TRBJ2-1,TRBV7-2,-,TGTGCCAGCAGCTTTCGGAGGAGCTCCTACAATGAGCAGTTCTTC,CASSFRRSSYNEQFF
TRBD2,TRBJ2-5,TRBV2,-,TGTGCCAGCAGAGCGGGTGGACTAGCGGGGTGGGAGACCCAGTACTTC,CASRAGGLAGWETQYF
-,TRBJ1-1,TRBV19,-,TGTGCCAGTAGTAGCGGGACGGCGTACACTGAAGCTTTCTTT,CASSSGTAYTEAFF
-,TRBJ1-1,TRBV7-9,-,TGTGCCAGCAGCTCTGGGGGGTCGAACACTGAAGCTTTCTTT,CASSSGGSNTEAFF
-,TRBJ2-2,TRBV7-2,-,TGTGCCAGCAGCTTAGAGTGGCCAGGGGCCCACACCGGGGAGCTGTTTTTT,CASSLEWPGAHTGELFF
-,TRBJ1-1,TRBV27,once,TGTGCCAGCAGCTCCCTGGCGGGGATGGCCACGAACACTGAAGCTTTCTTT,CASSSLAGMATNTEAFF
-,TRBJ1-5,TRBV19,few,TGTGCCAGTAGTATCGGGAGGGCCAATCAGCCCCAGCATTTT,CASSIGRANQPQHF
-,TRBJ1-1,TRBV7-9,-,TGTGCCAGCAGCTTTCAGGGGAACACTGAAGCTTTCTTT,CASSFQGNTEAFF
TRBD1,TRBJ1-6,TRBV4-2,-,TGTGCCAGCAGCCAAGTACCGGGACAGGGAGACTCACCCCTCCACTTT,CASSQVPGQGDSPLHF
TRBD1,TRBJ1-1,TRBV5-4,-,TGTGCCAGCACCCGGACAGGCGGGGACACTGAAGCTTTCTTT,CASTRTGGDTEAFF
TRBD2,TRBJ2-3,TRBV5-4,-,TGTGCCAGCAGGATAGCGGGAGACGCAGATACGCAGTATTTT,CASRIAGDADTQYF
-,TRBJ2-3,TRBV28,-,TGTGCCAGCAGTTTCTTTGCGGGGATCACAGATACGCAGTATTTT,CASSFFAGITDTQYF
TRBD1,TRBJ1-5,TRBV30,once,TGTGCCTGGAGCGTCTGGGACAGGGGATTGCCCCAGCATTTT,CAWSVWDRGLPQHF
-,TRBJ2-7,TRBV4-3,-,TGCGCCAGCAGCCAAGATCGGGGTACGGAGGCCTACGAGCAGTACTTC,CASSQDRGTEAYEQYF
-,TRBJ2-5,TRBV7-6,-,TGTGCCAGCAGCTTACTAGAGACCCAGTACTTC,CASSLLETQYF
TRBD2,TRBJ2-1,TRBV27,-,TGTGCCAGCAGGGGAGAGCGGGACCACAATGAGCAGTTCTTC,CASRGERDHNEQFF
TRBD2,TRBJ2-5,TRBV29-1,-,TGCAGCGTTCTGGGAGGGGAGACCCAGTACTTC,CSVLGGETQYF
-,TRBJ2-2,TRBV5-4,few,TGTGCCAGCAGCGTCAGGGATGCCGGGGAGCTGTTTTTT,CASSVRDAGELFF
TRBD2,TRBJ2-3,TRBV2,-,TGTGCCAGCAGCGGGACTAGCGGCACAGATACGCAGTATTTT,CASSGTSGTDTQYF
TRBD2,TRBJ2-5,TRBV15,-,TGTGCCACCAGGCCAGCGGGGCCCGGGGAGACCCAGTACTTC,CATRPAGPGETQYF
-,TRBJ1-5,TRBV19,-,TGTGCCAGTAGTATCGCCATCACTAGGGATCTTAGCAATCAGCCCCAGCATTTT,CASSIAITRDLSNQPQHF
TRBD2,TRBJ2-1,TRBV9,-,TGTGCCAGCAGTGTAGGTCCCCTAGCGGGAGATGTGGAGCAGTTCTTC,CASSVGPLAGDVEQFF
-,TRBJ2-1,TRBV7-8,-,TGTGCCAGCAGCTTAGAGCGGGCCCTCGGGAATGAGCAGTTCTTC,CASSLERALGNEQFF
-,TRBJ2-5,TRBV7-2,-,TGTGCCAGCAGCTCAGGGTCGGGAGAGACCCAGTACTTC,CASSSGSGETQYF
-,TRBJ1-6,TRBV25-1,-,TGTGCCAGCTCCGATAATTCACCCCTCCACTTT,CASSDNSPLHF
TRBD1,TRBJ1-1,TRBV2,-,TGTGCCAGCACCAATTCCGCGGGACAGGGGAACACTGAAGCTTTCTTT,CASTNSAGQGNTEAFF
-,TRBJ1-5,TRBV29-1,-,TGCAGCGTTGGGGAGGGGGTGGGTCAGCCCCAGCATTTT,CSVGEGVGQPQHF
TRBD1,TRBJ2-5,TRBV5-6,-,TGTGCCAGCAGCTGGGACAGGGGGCGCCGGGAGACCCAGTACTTC,CASSWDRGRRETQYF
TRBD1,TRBJ2-7,TRBV2,-,TGTGCCTCTCAGTACGGGGACAGAATCTCCTACGAGCAGTACTTC,CASQYGDRISYEQYF
TRBD2,TRBJ2-1,TRBV5-1,-,TGCGCCAGCACCCTGGGGGGGTCCAGCTCCTACAATGAGCAGTTCTTC,CASTLGGSSSYNEQFF